This T cell receptor beta chain was retrieved from a study of blood T cell repertoires in COVID-19. In the study overall: Acute and convalescent COVID-19 specimens originated in the United States, Italy and Spain. The cDNA or gDNA used as material had been derived from T cells, B-cell-depleted T cells, or PBMCs.

As processed by the authors: Reference gene primer amplification yielded estimated nucleated cell counts. TCRdb keeps only in-frame clones here, not all; method: immunoSEQ multiplex PCR. D and trimming were read from the DNA, whereas the V and J calls and clone size are those reported in that table. The sample contains a few hundred thousand clones, roughly 86% of which appear only once. Specimen: peripheral blood. The receptor was isolated from a woman between 45 and 60 years old who had recovered from COVID-19.

The CDR3 region has the DNA TGTGCCAGCAGCTTACGGGTTCTGGACTATGGCTACACCTTC. Protein: CASSLRVLDYGYTF. The chain links TRBV7-2 to TRBJ1-2; D is undetermined. Trimming removed 2 bases from V and 3 bases from J, with 10 bases in between. The CDR3 runs to 14 residues. From germline, CDR1 is SGHTA and CDR2 FQGNSA.